This T cell receptor beta chain emerged from a study of cytomegalovirus exposure and HLA in healthy donors (dated by TCRdb to about 2017). A note on the overall study: According to an earlier analysis of 550 to 700 of the donors, 150 million to 200 million T cells yielded 95 million to 140 million unique TCR beta sequences and 250 to 350 Gb of sequence data. HLA typing covered class I and class II loci at four-digit resolution. Rather than drawing on any new phenotypic data, the later analysis identified candidate immune exposures from TCR beta sequences and the way those sequences occurred across donors. A later analysis re-analyzed previously published TCR beta repertoires from about 730 donors and added high-resolution HLA genotyping to study TCR occurrence patterns. High-throughput TCR immunosequencing, statistical association of individual TCRs with disease status, and machine learning were combined to predict cytomegalovirus infection status. Among the approximately 400 genotyped donors, approximately 81% belonged to the genetic ancestry cluster associated with self-reported Caucasian donors. Donor age, sex, ethnicity and CMV serostatus were collected together with the repertoire data. The study aimed to test whether signatures of past pathogen exposure could be identified by cataloging public T cell receptors. Roughly five DR-DQ haplotypes were treated as single units for association and clustering because of strong linkage in the cohort. All discovery cohort repertoires had been generated on a single sequencing platform. Typing coverage varied by locus: roughly 629-640 donors for A, B, C, DRB1 and DQB1; about 520 for DQA1; more than 600 for DPA1; roughly 450 for DPB1. Approximately 300 gigabases of sequencing data and roughly 80 million unique TCR sequences made up an early release that covered several hundred HLA-typed donors. To decide whether each TCR beta V gene segment behaved as functional or pseudogenic, an earlier analysis of 587 of the donors relied on high-throughput TCR beta sequencing. Along with the approximately 700-subject first cohort, a separate validation cohort of over a hundred different subjects was used. The study used immunosequencing to profile the T cell repertoires of 666 subjects and linked those repertoires to cytomegalovirus serostatus. Across about 370 genotyped donors of the cohort, an average of 235,054 unique TCR beta nucleotide sequences per donor were sequenced, and roughly 20% of those sequences were non-productive. In a later genetic analysis, genome-wide SNP genotypes for about 55% of the 666 donors were used, and that subset was treated as a discovery cohort. Study-wide conclusions, independent of this receptor: In this cohort, only TCR beta chains were sequenced, and detectable features were limited by the absence of alpha or paired-chain data. A further reported finding was that TCR beta sequences accurately predicted the HLA-A and HLA-B alleles for most subjects in the first cohort. The study gave a list of 150 to 200 TCR beta chains associated with cytomegalovirus. In a later analysis, HLA-associated TCR beta chains showed more clonal expansion and lower generation probabilities than non-associated chains that were equally common. In a later analysis, more than 15,000 TCR beta sequences were associated with specific HLA alleles at a false discovery rate of 0.05. In a later genetic analysis, a missense DCLRE1C variant was associated with V-gene and J-gene trimming of TCR beta chains, and the association was replicated in an independent cohort. A later analysis reported that several top co-occurrence clusters appeared linked to parvovirus B19, influenza, CMV and Epstein-Barr virus. Most CMV-associated TCR beta chains appeared to be HLA-restricted in a later analysis, and the HLA associations seemed to be driven largely by CMV exposure. A later genetic analysis reported fewer N-insertions in productive TCRs among donors in an Asian-associated ancestry cluster than the roughly 690-donor mean. The authors suggested that the approach could potentially be generalized to other disease states and immunological phenotypes. A few of the identified cytomegalovirus-associated TCR beta chains were confirmed in vitro to be specific for cytomegalovirus antigens. Cytomegalovirus status was reported to be diagnosed by the classifier with high specificity and sensitivity in both the original and validation cohorts. While some public TCRs were present in many individuals, most TCR sequences turned up only very rarely across donors. The presence/absence analyses assumed that sequencing depth was roughly uniform across donors, and that assumption may not be true. Because HLA typing was missing for some donors at each locus, association tests included only the typed subset. Some IMGT-functional V segments, including TRBV6-2 and TRBV6-3, could not be distinguished by the 87-base-pair reads and were therefore excluded. Linkage disequilibrium might explain the correlated functional status among segregating V segments, but an unknown experimental factor could not be ruled out. The sequencing pipeline was judged likely to have produced a cluster of highly shared sequence variants as a technical artifact. A later analysis found that TCR association rates varied across HLA loci, with DRB1 alleles showing the most associated TCRs and HLA-C alleles the fewest. In an earlier analysis of some 550 of the donors, most TCR beta V segments were observed in productive rearrangements about 87% or about 30% of the time, broadly matching IMGT annotations. Assigning TCR associations to individual alleles was difficult when HLA alleles, especially DR and DQ, strongly co-occurred. The only immune exposure information available for the cohort was CMV serostatus. Because counts were too low, about 15 rarely observed V segments, including chromosome 9 orphons, were left out of the earlier analysis of 500 to 650 of the donors.

The cohort consisted of hundreds of healthy bone marrow donors. Cohort members were all nominally healthy when sampled, although unrecorded immune exposures were likely present. The donor tested CMV seropositive and was one of the 289 seropositive cohort members. Every donor gave a peripheral blood sample, and the peripheral blood mononuclear cells from that sample were used for TCR beta sequencing. Genomic DNA was extracted from the blood cell samples with the Qiagen DNeasy Blood Extraction Kit. V loses 0 bases, J loses 0 bases, and the germline ends lie 11 bases apart. The CDR3 runs 17 amino acids, cysteine and phenylalanine included. Solely the CDR3 DNA is kept, with 51 bases framed from the first base. CDR1 is given as ENHRY and CDR2 as SYGVKD, both from the germline V gene. Library prep was done by the immunoSEQ multiplex PCR assay. For the multiplex PCR, a mixture combining 60 forward primers for TCR Vbeta segments and 13 reverse primers for TCR Jbeta segments was used. Amplification of the CDR3 region of rearranged TCR beta genes was performed with a multiplex PCR assay on genomic DNA. Amplified TCR beta libraries were sequenced as 87-base-pair reads on the Illumina HiSeq System. The authors' analysis ran thus. A later analysis counted about 80 million unique TCR beta chains across the 666 repertoires, and around 12 million of these chains were shared by at least two donors. To remove PCR and sequencing errors, raw reads were error-corrected and collapsed into unique sequences using a nearest-neighbor algorithm that merged closely related sequences. Alignment of CDR3 sequences to IMGT reference sequences was used to assign V, D and J gene segments. Each retained sequence needed at least a six-nucleotide match to both a V gene segment and a J gene segment. Rearrangements were classified as productive when the CDR3 lacked stop codons and remained in frame with V and J, and all other rearrangements were classified as non-productive. Following IMGT convention, CDR3 was defined as the stretch from the second conserved V-encoded cysteine up to the conserved J-encoded phenylalanine. Sequences without an unambiguous match to a single V gene segment were excluded from the earlier analysis of several hundred of the donors. In an earlier analysis of 587 of the donors, a V segment was called functional when productive rearrangements were above 56.7%, and segregating when the standard deviation between donors exceeded 5%. A statistical classification framework was built for diagnosing cytomegalovirus status from the catalog of TCR beta chain sequences. In a later analysis, TCR nucleotide sequences were compared against IMGT/GENE-DB human TR gene sequences so that V and J genes could be assigned. The TCRdist pipeline was used in a later analysis to assign CDR3 sequences and most-parsimonious VDJ recombination scenarios. In a later analysis, every TCR beta chain was defined by the combination of its CDR3 amino acid sequence and its V-gene family, and reads without a unique V-gene family were dropped. In a later analysis, approximately 640 highly shared, low-generation-probability nucleotide sequences were removed to address suspected cross-contamination and a sequencing artifact. In a later analysis, a clonal expansion index was calculated for each public chain from normalized within-repertoire ranks of inferred template counts. A later analysis computed generation probabilities with a VDJ recombination model fitted to out-of-frame rearrangements, and checked the results against IGoR. Hypergeometric tests were used in a later analysis to score TCR-TCR, TCR-HLA and TCR-CMV co-occurrence, with a repertoire-size bias correction applied to the TCR pairs. False discovery rates were estimated in a later analysis by permuting HLA or CMV assignments 20 times. In a later analysis, co-occurring TCRs were grouped using DBSCAN, with TCRdist sequence similarity added in when clustering inside HLA-allele-positive subsets. Repertoires with fewer than 30,000 or more than 120,000 public chains were left out of co-occurrence clustering, as were about five repertoires with anomalous nucleotide sharing. The table comes from immuneACCESS by way of TCRdb, which keeps in-frame sequences with V and J called. Part of the clones is missing from these tables; in studies checked, under half for an unresolved V gene and the rest for unknown reasons. The V and J calls and clone size are taken from that table; D and trimming were inferred from the DNA. This sample is represented by 75,000 to 95,000 clones; roughly 80% of them were singletons. Around 4.3% of the sample belongs to the ten largest clones.

Concerning this clone: This receptor's antigen is unknown. Base qualities are not provided; no much larger clone lies one nucleotide away.

Recombination connected TRBV10-3 to TRBJ2-2, with TRBD1 as a weak D call on 6 bases. The TCR sequence derives from a woman aged 40 to 50 in good health and CMV-seropositive. The sample comprised PBMCs. This receptor carries the CDR3 CAISESMGAANTGELFF. The DNA sequence is TGTGCCATCAGTGAGTCGATGGGGGCGGCGAACACCGGGGAGCTGTTTTTT.